This entry lists 3 T cell receptor beta chains sequenced from one sample in a study of post-analysis software for immune sequencing data. Notes on the study in general: A handful of TRBV segments appeared more often in patients than in controls, and TRBV5-6, TRBV5-1 and TRBV20-1 were among these.

Their specific antigens are unknown. The TCR beta cDNA libraries contained unique molecular identifiers. TCRdb redid the calling of the PCR reads with MiXCR, one entry per CDR3 protein. In the table there are around 700,000 distinct CDR3 sequences, approximately 59% of which are singletons. Sequencing was done on a sample of blood. Source of these receptors: a girl aged 2-15 years with multiple sclerosis.

This sequence joins TRBV2 and TRBJ2-1, with TRBD1 as a possible D gene (6 bases). With 2 bases removed from V and 0 bases from J, the gap between germline ends came to 11 bases. From germline, CDR1 is SNHLY and CDR2 FYNNEI. This CDR3 has 16 amino acids. The CDR3 nucleotides are TGTGCCAGCAGTGAAACCGCAGGGGACTCCTACAATGAGCAGTTCTTC. Translating gives CASSETAGDSYNEQFF.

This sequence joins TRBV6-4 and TRBJ2-6, with D uncertain. V lost 2 bases and J 0 bases, leaving 8 bases between the germline ends. From germline, CDR1 is MRHNA and CDR2 SNTAGT. This CDR3 is 16 amino acids long. This CDR3 is CASSDEGSSGANVLTF. Here the CDR3 DNA reads TGTGCCAGCAGTGACGAAGGTTCCTCTGGGGCCAACGTCCTGACTTTC.

This clonotype was recorded only once. This chain uses TRBV5-1 with TRBJ2-5, with D uncertain. The CDR3 runs to 14 residues. Germline lookup yields CDR1 SGHRS and CDR2 YFSETQ. Trimming stripped 3 bases from V and 4 bases from J, with 13 bases between. CDR3 protein: CASSSSSPPETQYF. CDR3 nucleotide sequence: TGCGCCAGCAGCTCCTCCAGCCCCCCAGAGACCCAGTACTTC.